Below are 3 T cell receptor beta chains sequenced from a single sample in a study of blood T cell repertoires in COVID-19. The repertoire was sequenced with immunoSEQ multiplex PCR; TCRdb's copy has only in-frame clones and lacks some. The sample includes some 40,000 clones, around nine tenths of them seen just once. Sequenced material: peripheral blood. These receptors came from a man aged 70-80 years with active COVID-19.

The CDR3 bases are TGCGCCAGCAGGGACCGAGGGTACGAGCAGTACTTC. It encodes CASRDRGYEQYF. V usage is TRBV10-2 and J usage is TRBJ2-7; tentative D call: TRBD2 (5 bases). The CDR3 runs to 12 residues. CDR1 is WSHSY and CDR2 is SAAADI in the germline V gene. V shed 6 bases and J shed 4 bases, with 10 bases lying between them.

The chain recombines TRBV14 with TRBJ2-4; a weak D match, TRBD1 (6 bases). V gave up 2 bases and J gave up 8 bases, with 19 bases separating them. CDR1 SGHDN and CDR2 FVKESK come from the germline V gene. The CDR3 is made up of 16 amino acids. The CDR3 DNA is TGTGCCAGCAGCCAACGGGTCCTGGTAGGGGGTGACATTCAGTACTTC. Translation gives CASSQRVLVGGDIQYF. The full variable domain, rest sourced from reference TRBV14 and TRBJ2-4, is EAGVTQFPSHSVIEKGQTVTLRCDPISGHDNLYWYRRVMGKEIKFLLHFVKESKQDESGMPNNRFLAERTGGTYSTLKVQPAELEDSGVYFCASSQRVLVGGDIQYFGAGTRLSVL.

The rearrangement links TRBV5-5 to TRBJ1-2, with D perhaps TRBD1 (5 bases). Trimming pared 0 bases from V and 4 bases from J, leaving 19 bases between. Per germline, CDR1 SGHKS and CDR2 YYEKEE (reference sequence). The CDR3 runs to 17 residues. The CDR3 loop is CASSLGQSLYFAYGYTF. CDR3 in DNA: TGTGCCAGCAGCTTGGGACAGAGTCTCTACTTTGCCTATGGCTACACCTTC.